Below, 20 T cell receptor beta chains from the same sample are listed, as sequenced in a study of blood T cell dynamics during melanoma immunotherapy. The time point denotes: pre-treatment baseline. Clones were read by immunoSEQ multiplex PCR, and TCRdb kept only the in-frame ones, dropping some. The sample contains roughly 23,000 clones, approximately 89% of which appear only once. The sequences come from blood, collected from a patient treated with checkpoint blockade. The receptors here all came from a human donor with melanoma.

CDR3 coding DNA: TGTGCCAGCAGAGGCTACCAGGATTACAATGAGCAGTTCTTC. Amino acids: CASRGYQDYNEQFF. The gene calls are TRBV25-1 and TRBJ2-1; D gene uncertain. Germline CDR1 and CDR2: MGHDK and SYGVNS. The germline V and J ends were trimmed by 6 bases and 4 bases, with 13 bases remaining between them. This CDR3 spans 14 amino acids.

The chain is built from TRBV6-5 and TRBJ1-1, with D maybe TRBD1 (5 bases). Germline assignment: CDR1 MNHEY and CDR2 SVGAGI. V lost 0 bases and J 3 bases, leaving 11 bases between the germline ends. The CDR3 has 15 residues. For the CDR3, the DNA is TGTGCCAGCAGTTACTCGACCCGGGGACACACTGAAGCTTTCTTT. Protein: CASSYSTRGHTEAFF.

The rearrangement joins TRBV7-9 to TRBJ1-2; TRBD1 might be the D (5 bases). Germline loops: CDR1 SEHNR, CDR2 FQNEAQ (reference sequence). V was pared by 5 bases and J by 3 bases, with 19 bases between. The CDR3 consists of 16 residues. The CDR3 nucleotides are TGTGCCAGCAGCCCCGGGACCACCCTACTCGACTATGGCTACACCTTC. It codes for CASSPGTTLLDYGYTF.

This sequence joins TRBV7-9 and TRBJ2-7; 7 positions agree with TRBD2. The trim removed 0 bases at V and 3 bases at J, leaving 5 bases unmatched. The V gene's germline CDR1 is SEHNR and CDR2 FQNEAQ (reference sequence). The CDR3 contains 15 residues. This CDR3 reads CASSLAGGLFYEQYF. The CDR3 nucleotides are TGTGCCAGCAGCTTAGCGGGAGGGCTTTTCTACGAGCAGTACTTC.

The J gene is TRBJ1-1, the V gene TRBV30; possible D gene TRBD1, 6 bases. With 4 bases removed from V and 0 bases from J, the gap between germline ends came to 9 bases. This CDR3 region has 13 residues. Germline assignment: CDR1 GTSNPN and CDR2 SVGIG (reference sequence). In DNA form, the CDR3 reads TGTGCCTGGACTGGACAGCTGAACACTGAAGCTTTCTTT. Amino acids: CAWTGQLNTEAFF. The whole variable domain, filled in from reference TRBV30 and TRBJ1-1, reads SQTIHQWPATLVQPVGSPLSLECTVEGTSNPNLYWYRQAAGRGLQLLFYSVGIGQISSEVPQNLSASRPQDRQFILSSKKLLLSDSGFYLCAWTGQLNTEAFFGQGTRLTVV.

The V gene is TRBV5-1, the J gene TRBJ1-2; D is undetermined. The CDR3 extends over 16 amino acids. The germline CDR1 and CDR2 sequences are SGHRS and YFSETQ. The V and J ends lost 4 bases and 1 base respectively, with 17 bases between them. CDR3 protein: CASSPRPQAVNYGYTF. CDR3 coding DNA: TGCGCCAGCAGCCCCCGCCCCCAGGCGGTTAACTATGGCTACACCTTC.

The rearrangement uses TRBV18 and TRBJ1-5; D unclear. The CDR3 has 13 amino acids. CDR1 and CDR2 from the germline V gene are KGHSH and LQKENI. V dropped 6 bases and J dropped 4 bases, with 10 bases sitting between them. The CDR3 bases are TGTGCCAGCTCGTCCGATCAGAATCAGCCCCAGCATTTT. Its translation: CASSSDQNQPQHF.

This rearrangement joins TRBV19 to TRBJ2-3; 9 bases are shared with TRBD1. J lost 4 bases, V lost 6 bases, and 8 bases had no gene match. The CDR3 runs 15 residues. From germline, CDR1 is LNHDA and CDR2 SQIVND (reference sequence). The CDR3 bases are TGTGCCAGTAGCGACAGGGGGGATTGGGCAGATACGCAGTATTTT. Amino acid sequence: CASSDRGDWADTQYF.

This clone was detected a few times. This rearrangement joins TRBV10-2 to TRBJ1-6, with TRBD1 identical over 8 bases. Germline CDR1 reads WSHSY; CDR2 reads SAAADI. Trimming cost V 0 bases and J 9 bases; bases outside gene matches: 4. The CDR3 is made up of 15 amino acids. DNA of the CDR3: TGCGCCAGCAGTGAGTCCGTGGACAGGGCTTCACCCCTCCACTTT. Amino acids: CASSESVDRASPLHF.

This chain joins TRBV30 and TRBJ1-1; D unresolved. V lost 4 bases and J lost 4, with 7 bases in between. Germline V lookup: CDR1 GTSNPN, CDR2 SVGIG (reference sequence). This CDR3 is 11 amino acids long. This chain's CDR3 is CAWKRITEAFF. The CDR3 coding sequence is TGTGCCTGGAAAAGGATCACTGAAGCTTTCTTT.

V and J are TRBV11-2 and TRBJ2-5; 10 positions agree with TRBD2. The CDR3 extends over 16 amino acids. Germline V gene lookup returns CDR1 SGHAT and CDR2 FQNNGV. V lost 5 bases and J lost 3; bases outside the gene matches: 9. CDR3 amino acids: CASSPQSGRAEETQYF. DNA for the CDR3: TGTGCCAGCAGCCCTCAAAGCGGGAGGGCTGAAGAGACCCAGTACTTC.

CDR3 nucleotide sequence: TGTGCCAGCACCCAGAGGGGCAGCTCCTACGAGCAGTACTTC. Its translation: CASTQRGSSYEQYF. V usage is TRBV6-6 and J usage is TRBJ2-7; D is tentatively TRBD1 or TRBD2 (5 bases each). The CDR3 is 14 residues long. V was pared by 7 bases and J by 0 bases, with 13 bases between. CDR1 is MNHNY, CDR2 SVGAGI, per germline (reference sequence).

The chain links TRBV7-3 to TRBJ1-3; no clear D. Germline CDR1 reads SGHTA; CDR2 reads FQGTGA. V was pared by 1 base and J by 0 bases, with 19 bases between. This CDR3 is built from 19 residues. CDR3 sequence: CASSLSIRQAISSGNTIYF. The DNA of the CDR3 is TGTGCCAGCAGCTTAAGTATCCGGCAGGCTATTAGCTCTGGAAACACCATATATTTT.

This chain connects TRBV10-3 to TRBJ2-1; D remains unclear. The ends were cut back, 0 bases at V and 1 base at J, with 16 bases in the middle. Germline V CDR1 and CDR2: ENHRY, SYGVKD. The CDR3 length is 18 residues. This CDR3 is CAISESLWNYESYNEQFF. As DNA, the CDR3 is TGTGCCATCAGTGAGTCGCTCTGGAACTACGAATCCTACAATGAGCAGTTCTTC.

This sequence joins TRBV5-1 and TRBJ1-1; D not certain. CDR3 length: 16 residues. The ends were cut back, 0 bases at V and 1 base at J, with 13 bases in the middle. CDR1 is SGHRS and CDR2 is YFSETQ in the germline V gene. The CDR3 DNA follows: TGCGCCAGCAGCTTGGGAGACGGGAACCCGAACACTGAAGCTTTCTTT. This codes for CASSLGDGNPNTEAFF.

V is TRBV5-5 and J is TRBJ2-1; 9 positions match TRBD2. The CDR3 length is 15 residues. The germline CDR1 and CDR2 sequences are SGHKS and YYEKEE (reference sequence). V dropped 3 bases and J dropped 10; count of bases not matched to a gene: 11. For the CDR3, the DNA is TGTGCCAGCAGCTCGGGACTAGCTAGAGGCGGAGAGCAGTTCTTC. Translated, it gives CASSSGLARGGEQFF.

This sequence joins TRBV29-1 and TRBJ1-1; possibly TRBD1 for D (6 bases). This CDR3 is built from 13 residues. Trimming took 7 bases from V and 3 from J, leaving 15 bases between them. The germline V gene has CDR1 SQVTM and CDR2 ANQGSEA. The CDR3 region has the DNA TGCAGCGCAGAATACAGGGAAGACACTGAAGCTTTCTTT. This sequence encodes CSAEYREDTEAFF.

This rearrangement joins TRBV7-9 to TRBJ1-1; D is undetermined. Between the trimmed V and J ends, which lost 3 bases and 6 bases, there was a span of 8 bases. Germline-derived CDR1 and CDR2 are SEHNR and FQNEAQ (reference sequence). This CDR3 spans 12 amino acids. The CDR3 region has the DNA TGTGCCAGCAGCTTTAATACGGCTGAAGCTTTCTTT. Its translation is CASSFNTAEAFF.

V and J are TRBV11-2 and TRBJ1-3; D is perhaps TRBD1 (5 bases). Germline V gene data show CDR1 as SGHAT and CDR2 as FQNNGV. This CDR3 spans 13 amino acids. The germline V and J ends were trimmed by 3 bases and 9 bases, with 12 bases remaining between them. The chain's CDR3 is CASSLGRESTIYF. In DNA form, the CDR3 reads TGTGCCAGCAGCTTGGGCAGGGAGAGCACCATATATTTT.

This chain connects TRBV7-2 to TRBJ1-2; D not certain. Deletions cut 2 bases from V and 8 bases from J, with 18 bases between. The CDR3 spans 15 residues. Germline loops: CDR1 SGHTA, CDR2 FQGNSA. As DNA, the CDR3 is TGTGCCAGCAGCTTATTGGGTCCCGCAGGTGCAGGCTACACCTTC. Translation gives CASSLLGPAGAGYTF. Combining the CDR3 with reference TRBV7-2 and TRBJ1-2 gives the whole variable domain GAGVSQSPSNKVTEKGKDVELRCDPISGHTALYWYRQSLGQGLEFLIYFQGNSAPDKSGLPSDRFSAERTGGSVSTLTIQRTQQEDSAVYLCASSLLGPAGAGYTFGSGTRLTVV.